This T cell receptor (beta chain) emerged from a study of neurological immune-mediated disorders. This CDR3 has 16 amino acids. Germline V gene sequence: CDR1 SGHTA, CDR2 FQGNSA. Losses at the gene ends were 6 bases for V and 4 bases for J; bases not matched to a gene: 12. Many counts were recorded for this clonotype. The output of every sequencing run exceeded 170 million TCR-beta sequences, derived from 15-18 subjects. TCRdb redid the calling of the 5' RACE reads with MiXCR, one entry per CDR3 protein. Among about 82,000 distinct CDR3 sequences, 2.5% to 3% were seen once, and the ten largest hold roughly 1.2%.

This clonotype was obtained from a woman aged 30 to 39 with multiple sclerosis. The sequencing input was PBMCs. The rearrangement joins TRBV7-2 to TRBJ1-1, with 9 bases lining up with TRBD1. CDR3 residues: CASSNSRGQGRTEAFF. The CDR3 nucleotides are TGTGCCAGCAGTAATTCCCGGGGACAGGGCCGCACTGAAGCTTTCTTT.